Presented here are 6 T cell receptor beta chains from one specimen sequenced in a study of CD8 T cells in ankylosing spondylitis. Via MiXCR, TCRdb re-called the 5' RACE reads, giving one row per CDR3 protein. The sample carries roughly 100,000 distinct CDR3 sequences, roughly 8% recorded once. Sequenced sample: blood, either unsorted or a sorted T cell fraction (not recorded which). These receptors were taken from a male donor with ankylosing spondylitis or in good health (not recorded which).

A few counts support this clonotype. This chain connects TRBV2 to TRBJ2-7; possible D gene TRBD2, 6 bases. The CDR3 is 12 amino acids. V was shortened by 4 bases and J by 7 bases, with 11 bases between the two germline ends. Germline CDR1 reads SNHLY; CDR2 reads FYNNEI. CDR3 in amino acids: CASSVRGGEQYF. In DNA, the CDR3 is TGTGCCAGCAGTGTGAGGGGAGGAGAGCAGTACTTC.

This clonotype was observed many times. The chain carries TRBV4-3 and TRBJ1-1; unclear D gene. Germline assignment: CDR1 LGHNA and CDR2 YSLEER. Trimming pared 2 bases from V and 1 base from J, leaving 14 bases between. The CDR3 runs to 16 residues. CDR3 in amino acids: CASSQFMSYRNTEAFF. The CDR3, as DNA: TGCGCCAGCAGCCAATTTATGTCTTATAGGAACACTGAAGCTTTCTTT.

This clonotype was seen ten or more times. The rearrangement joins TRBV18 to TRBJ2-5; 12 bases are a match to TRBD2. The CDR3 has 15 residues. Germline CDR1 and CDR2: KGHSH and LQKENI. Unmatched junction bases numbered 12, after V lost 8 bases and J lost 8 bases. The CDR3 nucleotides are TGTGCCAGCACACTAGCGGGAGGCTCCAAGAGAACCCAGTACTTC. Amino acids: CASTLAGGSKRTQYF. The full variable domain, completed using reference TRBV18 and TRBJ2-5, is NAGVMQNPRHLVRRRGQEARLRCSPMKGHSHVYWYRQLPEEGLKFMVYLQKENIIDESGMPKERFSAEFPKEGPSILRIQQVVRGDSAAYFCASTLAGGSKRTQYFGPGTRLLVL.

This clonotype was recorded many times. The chain links TRBV12-5 to TRBJ2-5; no reliable D call. V was cut by 7 bases and J by 0 bases, with 15 bases left in between. The germline V gene encodes CDR1 LGHNT and CDR2 FRNRAP. The CDR3 sequence is 15 residues long. The CDR3 nucleotides read TGTGCTAGTGCCCCTCCTGAGACGTACCAAGAGACCCAGTACTTC. It codes for CASAPPETYQETQYF.

This clonotype was recorded at least ten times. The chain uses TRBV5-1 and TRBJ2-7; TRBD2 agrees at 7 bases. V was clipped by 3 bases and J by 0 bases; unmatched bases: 9. The CDR3 is 16 amino acids. Germline assignment: CDR1 SGHRS and CDR2 YFSETQ. In DNA form, the CDR3 reads TGCGCCAGCAGCTCCTACGGGCGGGAGAGCTCCTACGAGCAGTACTTC. Residues: CASSSYGRESSYEQYF.

This clonotype was detected many times. This chain joins TRBV7-8 and TRBJ2-5; D is perhaps TRBD1 (5 bases). Deletions cut 5 bases from V and 5 bases from J, with 21 bases between. This CDR3 contains 16 residues. In germline, CDR1 is SGHVS, CDR2 FQNEAQ. Written as DNA, the CDR3 is TGTGCCAGCAGCACCCGGACACGCTTAAGTCGTGAGACCCAGTACTTC. It translates to CASSTRTRLSRETQYF.